These 28 T cell receptor beta chains share one sample of origin, sequenced in a study of T cells after yellow fever vaccination. One entry per CDR3 protein results from TCRdb running MiXCR on the 5' RACE reads. Among about 240,000 distinct CDR3 sequences listed, about 7% were seen once. The specimen was CD4+ T cells sorted from PBMCs, collected 15 days after the yellow fever booster vaccination. The receptors were sampled from a young man who received the YFV17D yellow fever vaccine.

The chain uses TRBV12-5 and TRBJ1-1; D call uncertain. This CDR3 comprises 11 residues. Per germline, CDR1 LGHNT and CDR2 FRNRAP. Trimming removed 5 bases from V and 6 bases from J, with 7 bases in between. The CDR3 protein is CASGRQAEAFF. In DNA, the CDR3 is TGTGCTAGTGGTCGCCAGGCTGAAGCTTTCTTT.

The chain carries TRBV15 and TRBJ1-6, with D possibly matching TRBD1 (6 bases). This CDR3 has 13 amino acids. CDR1 and CDR2 (germline): LNHNV, YYDKDF (reference sequence). V lost 8 bases and J lost 8, with 13 bases in between. CDR3 DNA sequence: TGTGCCACCCACCGGGACAAGGATTCACCCCTCCACTTT. Residues: CATHRDKDSPLHF. Using reference TRBV15 and TRBJ1-6 for the parts outside the CDR3, the full variable domain is DAMVIQNPRYQVTQFGKPVTLSCSQTLNHNVMYWYQQKSSQAPKLLFHYYDKDFNNEADTPDNFQSRRPNTSFCFLDIRSPGLGDTAMYLCATHRDKDSPLHFGNGTRLTVT.

The chain employs TRBV5-4 and TRBJ2-5; TRBD1 is a possible D gene (5 bases). Germline V lookup: CDR1 SGHNT, CDR2 YYREEE (reference sequence). Trimming removed 0 bases from V and 4 bases from J, with 10 bases in between. The CDR3 covers 14 residues. The CDR3 DNA reads TGTGCCAGCAGCTTGGTGACAGACCCAGAGACCCAGTACTTC. This gives the protein CASSLVTDPETQYF. Full variable domain (remainder filled in from reference TRBV5-4 and TRBJ2-5): ETGVTQSPTHLIKTRGQQVTLRCSSQSGHNTVSWYQQALGQGPQFIFQYYREEENGRGNFPPRFSGLQFPNYSSELNVNALELDDSALYLCASSLVTDPETQYFGPGTRLLVL.

CDR3 in DNA: TGTGCCAGTAGTCCGCGGACTGCTTGGTACAATGAGCAGTTCTTC. As protein: CASSPRTAWYNEQFF. The chain has TRBV19 and TRBJ2-1, with D possibly matching TRBD2 (5 bases). The ends were cut back, 5 bases at V and 4 bases at J, with 15 bases in the middle. Per the germline V gene, CDR1 is LNHDA and CDR2 is SQIVND (reference sequence). The CDR3 is 15 residues long. The full variable domain, rest sourced from reference TRBV19 and TRBJ2-1, is DGGITQSPKYLFRKEGQNVTLSCEQNLNHDAMYWYRQDPGQGLRLIYYSQIVNDFQKGDIAEGYSVSREKKESFPLTVTSAQKNPTAFYLCASSPRTAWYNEQFFGPGTRLTVL.

This clonotype was observed a handful of times. The chain links TRBV20-1 to TRBJ2-3; no definite D call. With 5 bases removed from V and 3 bases from J, the gap between germline ends came to 21 bases. The CDR3 totals 16 residues. Germline V gene data show CDR1 as DFQATT and CDR2 as SNEGSKA (reference sequence). CDR3 sequence: CSASGRIAFTTDTQYF. The CDR3 nucleotides read TGCAGTGCTTCAGGACGAATTGCCTTTACGACAGATACGCAGTATTTT.

This clonotype was counted ten times or more. This sequence joins TRBV24-1 and TRBJ2-5; D call uncertain. CDR3 size: 15 residues. Germline V gives CDR1 KGHDR, CDR2 SFDVKD. V was cut by 4 bases and J by 2 bases, with 13 bases left in between. The CDR3 loop is CATSDDKVDQETQYF. The DNA for the CDR3 is TGTGCCACCAGTGACGACAAGGTCGATCAAGAGACCCAGTACTTC.

The chain couples TRBV7-2 to TRBJ2-7; D possibly corresponds to TRBD1 (6 bases). CDR1 is SGHTA and CDR2 is FQGNSA in the germline V gene. V was trimmed by 5 bases and J by 2 bases, leaving 13 bases between them. The CDR3 has 14 amino acids. In DNA form, the CDR3 reads TGTGCCAGCAGCCGAGTCGGACAGCCCTACGAGCAGTACTTC. Its translation: CASSRVGQPYEQYF.

Ten or more counts support this clonotype. This chain uses TRBV12-3 or TRBV12-4 with TRBJ2-7; 7 bases fit TRBD2. J lost 0 bases, V lost 6 bases, and 8 bases had no gene match. The CDR3 totals 15 residues. Here the CDR3 reads CASRAPSGASYEQYF. CDR3 nucleotides: TGTGCCAGCAGGGCCCCTAGCGGTGCCTCCTACGAGCAGTACTTC.

This clonotype was seen a few times. The rearrangement links TRBV5-1 to TRBJ2-1; TRBD2 agrees at 12 bases. Germline trimming cut 4 bases from V and 8 bases from J; bases unmatched to any gene: 4. CDR1 is SGHRS and CDR2 is YFSETQ in the germline V gene. The CDR3 loop spans 14 amino acids. CDR3 nucleotide sequence: TGCGCCAGCAGCCGGACTAGCGGGACCTATGAGCAGTTCTTC. This sequence encodes CASSRTSGTYEQFF.

This clonotype was detected only a few times. The rearrangement joins TRBV5-6 to TRBJ2-4; TRBD1 aligns across 8 bases. CDR3 size: 14 residues. V shed 4 bases and J 13 bases; nucleotides not matched to a gene: 13. CDR1 SGHDT and CDR2 YYEEEE come from the germline V gene. CDR3: CASSARQGPWWQYF. Written as DNA, the CDR3 is TGTGCCAGCAGCGCCAGACAGGGGCCCTGGTGGCAGTACTTC. The entire variable domain, with the rest obtained from reference TRBV5-6 and TRBJ2-4, is as follows: DAGVTQSPTHLIKTRGQQVTLRCSPKSGHDTVSWYQQALGQGPQFIFQYYEEEERQRGNFPDRFSGHQFPNYSSELNVNALLLGDSALYLCASSARQGPWWQYFGAGTRLSVL.

This clonotype came up a few times. This chain's CDR3 is CATSRGTDTQYF. In DNA form, the CDR3 reads TGTGCCACCAGCAGAGGGACAGATACGCAGTATTTT. This chain joins TRBV15 and TRBJ2-3; D is ambiguous. Trimming took 1 base from V and 3 from J, leaving 2 bases between them. There are 12 residues in the CDR3. Germline CDR1 LNHNV, CDR2 YYDKDF (reference sequence).

The J gene is TRBJ2-5, the V gene TRBV29-1; 9 bases agree with TRBD1. V was pared by 1 base and J by 5 bases, with 11 bases of the junction left unmatched. The CDR3 spans 16 residues. CDR1 is SQVTM, CDR2 ANQGSEA, per germline. Written as DNA, the CDR3 is TGCAGCGTTGAAGCCCTCCCGGGACAGGGAGCGGAGACCCAGTACTTC. Encoded protein: CSVEALPGQGAETQYF. Full variable domain (rest looked up from reference TRBV29-1 and TRBJ2-5): SAVISQKPSRDICQRGTSLTIQCQVDSQVTMMFWYRQQPGQSLTLIATANQGSEATYESGFVIDKFPISRPNLTFSTLTVSNMSPEDSSIYLCSVEALPGQGAETQYFGPGTRLLVL.

The chain employs TRBV6-1 and TRBJ1-5, with D perhaps matching TRBD1 (6 bases). The V and J ends lost 6 bases and 0 bases respectively, with 12 bases between them. From germline, CDR1 is MNHNS and CDR2 SASEGT. The CDR3 spans 15 residues. CDR3 sequence reads: CASREQGYSNQPQHF. CDR3 coding DNA: TGTGCCAGCAGAGAACAGGGTTATAGCAATCAGCCCCAGCATTTT.

V and J are TRBV6-5 and TRBJ2-7; D not certain. Trimming removed 1 base from V and 5 bases from J, with 3 bases in between. Germline V gene lookup returns CDR1 MNHEY and CDR2 SVGAGI. The CDR3 totals 11 residues. CDR3 protein: CASSYFDEQYF. CDR3 DNA sequence: TGTGCCAGCAGTTACTTCGACGAGCAGTACTTC.

This clonotype was counted many times. V and J are TRBV5-1 and TRBJ2-1, with unresolved D. In germline, CDR1 is SGHRS, CDR2 YFSETQ. The CDR3 sequence is 13 residues long. The ends were cut back, 0 bases at V and 9 bases at J, with 10 bases in the middle. CDR3 sequence (DNA): TGCGCCAGCAGCTTGGGGGGAAACGGTGAGCAGTTCTTC. Its translation: CASSLGGNGEQFF.

This clonotype has only a few counts. The chain recombines TRBV20-1 with TRBJ2-2; D not resolved. The germline V gene encodes CDR1 DFQATT and CDR2 SNEGSKA (reference sequence). The CDR3 covers 14 residues. Trimming stripped 0 bases from V and 8 bases from J, with 13 bases between. In nucleotides, the CDR3 is TGCAGTGCTAGAGATCAAAGAGCGATTGGGGAGCTGTTTTTT. It codes for CSARDQRAIGELFF.

The chain recombines TRBV20-1 with TRBJ1-4; tentative D call: TRBD1 (5 bases). The CDR3 loop spans 14 amino acids. Germline loops: CDR1 DFQATT, CDR2 SNEGSKA (reference sequence). Trimming removed 1 base from V and 5 bases from J, with 11 bases in between. The CDR3 is CSARGGTENEKLFF. The CDR3 DNA is TGCAGTGCTAGAGGGGGGACGGAGAATGAAAAACTGTTTTTT.

This clonotype was picked up a small number of times. This chain connects TRBV20-1 to TRBJ1-2, with TRBD1 identical over 9 bases. Trimming took 3 bases from V and 5 from J; bases not matched to a gene: 10. Per germline, CDR1 DFQATT and CDR2 SNEGSKA (reference sequence). The CDR3 loop spans 15 amino acids. This chain's CDR3 is CSASLTGGREYGYTF. The DNA of the CDR3 is TGCAGTGCTAGCCTGACAGGGGGGCGCGAGTATGGCTACACCTTC.

This clonotype occurred many times. The CDR3 DNA reads as TGCGCCAGCAGCTCCCTTTACTTGGGGGCTGGGGCCAACGTCCTGACTTTC. It codes for CASSSLYLGAGANVLTF. The chain couples TRBV5-1 to TRBJ2-6; either TRBD1 or TRBD2 may fit D (5 bases each). The CDR3 consists of 17 residues. The V gene's germline CDR1 is SGHRS and CDR2 YFSETQ. With 3 bases removed from V and 2 bases from J, the gap between germline ends came to 15 bases.

A few counts support this clonotype. The chain carries TRBV19 and TRBJ1-2; TRBD1 matches at 7 bases. Germline trimming cut 7 bases from V and 2 bases from J; bases unmatched to any gene: 4. The CDR3 sequence is 13 residues long. Germline CDR1 LNHDA, CDR2 SQIVND (reference sequence). This CDR3 reads CASTKQGNYGYTF. In DNA form, the CDR3 reads TGTGCCAGTACTAAACAGGGGAACTATGGCTACACCTTC.

This clonotype came up a few times. V gene TRBV7-2 combines with J gene TRBJ2-7, with 8 nucleotides matching TRBD2. CDR1 and CDR2 from the germline V gene are SGHTA and FQGNSA. The CDR3 has 15 amino acids. The V gene end was trimmed by 4 bases and the J gene end by 4 bases; junction bases not matched to a gene: 9. The CDR3 DNA follows: TGTGCCAGCAGCTCCACCGGAGGCGGGAGGTACGAGCAGTACTTC. This sequence encodes CASSSTGGGRYEQYF.

The genes are TRBV7-2 and TRBJ1-5, with D perhaps TRBD1 (6 bases). There are 13 residues in the CDR3. Germline CDR1 and CDR2: SGHTA and FQGNSA. Trimming cost V 3 bases and J 6 bases, with 9 bases left between them. The CDR3 spells CASSLDSRQPQHF. The CDR3 bases are TGTGCCAGCAGCTTGGACAGCCGTCAGCCCCAGCATTTT. Filled out from reference TRBV7-2 and TRBJ1-5, the complete variable domain reads GAGVSQSPSNKVTEKGKDVELRCDPISGHTALYWYRQSLGQGLEFLIYFQGNSAPDKSGLPSDRFSAERTGGSVSTLTIQRTQQEDSAVYLCASSLDSRQPQHFGDGTRLSIL.

In this sample, this clonotype turned up a few times. The J gene is TRBJ1-5, the V gene TRBV6-2 or TRBV6-3; 9 bases fit TRBD1. Germline V gene data show CDR1 as MNHEY and CDR2 as SVGEGT. CDR3 length equals 13 residues. The ends lost 7 bases at V and 4 bases at J; junction bases unmatched: 2. The CDR3 DNA is TGTGCCAGCATGGACAGGGGAAATCAGCCCCAGCATTTT. The encoded protein is CASMDRGNQPQHF.

This clonotype was detected a few times. This chain uses TRBV20-1 with TRBJ2-3; D may correspond to TRBD1 or TRBD2 (5 bases each). The V end lost 3 bases, the J end lost 4 bases, and 17 bases lay between the germline ends. This CDR3 region has 15 residues. Looked up from germline, CDR1 is DFQATT and CDR2 is SNEGSKA (reference sequence). This chain's CDR3 is CSARETLGTADTQYF. The CDR3 DNA follows: TGCAGTGCTAGGGAGACTCTCGGGACCGCAGATACGCAGTATTTT.

This clonotype was detected ten times or more. The chain has TRBV20-1 and TRBJ2-7; 7 bases are a match to TRBD1. The V and J ends lost 5 bases and 6 bases, in that order; junction bases with no gene match: 13. The CDR3 consists of 14 residues. CDR1 DFQATT and CDR2 SNEGSKA come from the germline V gene (reference sequence). CDR3 amino acids: CSAARQGGPGEQYF. CDR3 nucleotides: TGCAGTGCTGCTCGACAGGGCGGGCCGGGCGAGCAGTACTTC.

V gene TRBV5-1 combines with J gene TRBJ2-1, with 13 nucleotides matching TRBD2. The germline V gene has CDR1 SGHRS and CDR2 YFSETQ. Trimming at V came to 4 bases and at J to 8 bases, leaving 12 bases not matched to a gene. The CDR3 totals 17 residues. The CDR3 DNA sequence: TGCGCCAGCAGCCCTGCCAGGACTAGCGGGAGTACAGATGAGCAGTTCTTC. This translates into CASSPARTSGSTDEQFF.

The table lists this clonotype with a few counts. The chain is built from TRBV5-4 and TRBJ2-7; TRBD2 matches at 8 bases. Germline V gene sequence: CDR1 SGHNT, CDR2 YYREEE (reference sequence). V was pared by 3 bases and J by 4 bases, with 6 bases of the junction left unmatched. The CDR3 is 14 residues long. The CDR3 region has the DNA TGTGCCAGCAGCTCTTGGACTAGCAGTTACGAGCAGTACTTC. This gives the protein CASSSWTSSYEQYF.

This clonotype was recorded many times. The chain employs TRBV7-8 and TRBJ2-1; D not resolved. V lost 5 bases and J 7 bases, leaving 21 bases between the germline ends. Germline lookup yields CDR1 SGHVS and CDR2 FQNEAQ. CDR3 size: 16 residues. The CDR3 DNA is TGTGCCAGCAGCGAGCACAGAGTCGGGTTGAGTAATGAGCAGTTCTTC. The encoded protein is CASSEHRVGLSNEQFF. The full variable domain, rest sourced from reference TRBV7-8 and TRBJ2-1, is GAGVSQSPRYKVAKRGQDVALRCDPISGHVSLFWYQQALGQGPEFLTYFQNEAQLDKSGLPSDRFFAERPEGSVSTLKIQRTQQEDSAVYLCASSEHRVGLSNEQFFGPGTRLTVL.